This T cell receptor (beta chain) came from a study of CD8+CD57+ T cells in acquired aplastic anemia. Germline V gene data show CDR1 as SQVTM and CDR2 as ANQGSEA. Between the trimmed V and J ends, which lost 6 bases and 0 bases, there was a span of 10 bases. The CDR3 has 13 amino acids. Genomic DNA, the template, was used for profiling of the TCR beta VDJ and CDR3. Each CDR3 protein is one row after TCRdb ran MiXCR on the reads. Of roughly 150,000 distinct CDR3 sequences listed, under 55% were seen once; the top ten hold roughly 2.8%. Patients chosen for sequencing had CD8+CD57+ cells that had expanded, as shown by flow cytometry.

The V gene is TRBV29-1, the J gene TRBJ2-3, with unresolved D. This receptor was obtained from a human donor with aplastic anemia. Source material: sorted CD4+, CD8+, or CD8+CD57+ T cells (not recorded which) from PBMCs. CDR3 coding DNA: TGCAGCGTCCGGGTTTCTAGCACAGATACGCAGTATTTT. It codes for CSVRVSSTDTQYF.